Included here is one T cell receptor (beta chain) sequence, with context. This sample is part of a study of control samples from healthy donors and cancer patients. Sequencing used immunoSEQ multiplex PCR; TCRdb keeps in-frame clones, though not all of them. The data contain around 19,000 clones, more than 70% of them singletons. This CDR3 spans 15 amino acids. In germline, CDR1 is LNHDA, CDR2 SQIVND (reference sequence). Trimming cost V 3 bases and J 4 bases, with 13 bases left between them. The chain recombines TRBV19 with TRBJ1-5; a weak D match, TRBD1 (6 bases). The receptor was derived from a woman aged 60-70 years with head and neck cancer. The sample taken for sequencing was PBMCs. The CDR3 here is CASSILNTGNQPQHF. CDR3 bases: TGTGCCAGTAGTATTCTGAACACAGGGAATCAGCCCCAGCATTTT.